This TCR beta chain is drawn from a study of T cell responses to AZD1222 COVID-19 vaccine (dated by TCRdb to the early 2020s). The study in broad terms: AZD1222 recipients whose second dose came at about 4 weeks and those whose second dose came at about 12 weeks were combined into one group, since spike-specific TCR depth and breadth did not differ between the two schedules. TCR sequencing was performed for about 240 trial participants, of whom around 200 were given two doses of AZD1222 and roughly 25 were given two doses of MenACWY control vaccine. Enrollment into the trials was organized by age into subgroups of 18-55, 56-69 and 70-plus years, and those subgroups contained approximately 150, 30 and 60 TCR-sequenced participants, respectively.

This clone was detected a few times. Its cognate antigen has yet to be identified. No much larger clonotype is one base removed from it; base qualities were not supplied. Ends trimmed: V by 3 bases, J by 5 bases; bases unmatched to a gene: 3. Based on the germline V gene, the CDR1 and CDR2 sequences are MNHNS and SASEGT. From the cysteine through the phenylalanine, the CDR3 covers 15 amino acids. CDR3 DNA is the only sequence kept; it has 45 bases, read in frame from the first base. The CDR3 regions of human TCRbeta chains were analyzed by immunosequencing. As for how the authors treated the data: TCRs in the repertoires were compared against a reference library of SARS-CoV-2-specific TCRs that had been generated with the MIRA antigen-specificity platform. Breadth was defined as the fraction of unique TCRs that were SARS-CoV-2-associated. Depth was defined as the fraction of total T cells that were SARS-CoV-2-associated. Using the MIRA data, each spike-specific TCR was assigned both to the spike region to which the TCR was reactive and to a CD4 or CD8 class. Log10-transformed breadth and depth values were compared by one-way ANOVA with Sidak's multiple comparisons tests. TCRdb obtained this table from immuneACCESS and retained in-frame rearrangements with V and J assigned. These tables miss some clones; where compared with another copy, unresolved V genes account for less than half of the shortfall, and the remainder is unexplained. For V, J and clone size, that table is used; D and trimming come from the DNA. The sample table lists 100,000 to 120,000 clones, 88% of them with a count of one. Jointly, the top ten make up more than 1.5% of the sample.

Explained via the paper, the time point label denotes: baseline before first vaccination. Vaccinee samples were obtained from the UK trials COV001 and COV002, which included a single-blind randomized controlled phase 2/3 trial of AZD1222 (ChAdOx1 nCoV-19) in healthy adults. Trial participant PBMC samples were collected at day 0 and day 28 after the second dose for TCRbeta chain sequencing. The investigation overall reported the following: Nearly half of unique spike-specific TCRs reportedly recognized epitopes outside regions mutated in the B.1.351 and B.1.1.7 variants. The whole spike protein was spanned by vaccine-associated CD4 TCRs, and dominant responses were seen in regions 160-218 and 743-854. Because no day 14 peak-response samples were available, the repertoires could be characterized only after the peak T cell response. The 56-69-year group was small, and its depth increase did not reach significance, likely because of low power. After two AZD1222 doses, spike-specific TCR breadth and depth were significantly higher than at day 0 and than in MenACWY recipients. Only a handful of AZD1222 recipients were SARS-CoV-2 seropositive at baseline, limiting conclusions about previously exposed vaccinees. Participants were mostly white British and included more females than males, and it was suggested by the authors that clonal diversity may have been underestimated.

This clonotype was obtained from an adult in good health. Rearrangement joined TRBV6-1 to TRBJ2-1, and 11 junctional nucleotides match TRBD2. Here the sequenced sample was peripheral blood, taken on day 0 of AZD1222 vaccination. The DNA sequence is given as TGTGCCAGCAGTGAGGTAGCGGGAGGGAACAATGAGCAGTTCTTC. The translation is CASSEVAGGNNEQFF.